A single sample is the source of the 4 T cell receptor beta chains below, sequenced in a study of blood T cell repertoires in COVID-19. TCRdb's copy holds only in-frame clones and misses some; the assay was immunoSEQ multiplex PCR. The repertoire holds under 250,000 clones, with approximately 82% as singletons. Sequencing used peripheral blood. The receptors stem from a woman between 40 and 50 years old with acute or convalescent COVID-19.

The count of this clone is one. V and J are TRBV11-3 and TRBJ1-1, with D unclear. Germline CDR1 reads SGHNT; CDR2 reads YENEEA. The CDR3 is 13 amino acids. V lost 1 base and J lost 8, with 11 bases in between. The CDR3 region is CASSLGPHYEAFF. The CDR3 region has the DNA TGTGCCAGCAGCTTAGGCCCCCACTACGAAGCTTTCTTT. Drawing the rest from reference TRBV11-3 and TRBJ1-1, the complete variable domain is EAGVVQSPRYKIIEKKQPVAFWCNPISGHNTLYWYLQNLGQGPELLIRYENEEAVDDSQLPKDRFSAERLKGVDSTLKIQPAELGDSAVYLCASSLGPHYEAFFGQGTRLTVV.

The chain carries TRBV7-3 and TRBJ2-3; 7 nucleotides agree with TRBD1. The CDR3 totals 15 residues. Trimming at V came to 4 bases and at J to 0 bases, leaving 4 bases not matched to a gene. Germline assignment: CDR1 SGHTA and CDR2 FQGTGA. The CDR3 loop reads CASSSTGASTDTQYF. Written as DNA, the CDR3 is TGTGCCAGCAGCTCAACAGGGGCTAGCACAGATACGCAGTATTTT. The entire variable domain, with the rest obtained from reference TRBV7-3 and TRBJ2-3, is as follows: GAGVSQTPSNKVTEKGKYVELRCDPISGHTALYWYRQSLGQGPEFLIYFQGTGAADDSGLPNDRFFAVRPEGSVSTLKIQRTERGDSAVYLCASSSTGASTDTQYFGPGTRLTVL.

The V and J genes are TRBV11-2 and TRBJ1-1, with D uncertain. This CDR3 has 14 amino acids. From germline, CDR1 is SGHAT and CDR2 FQNNGV. The V end lost 5 bases, the J end lost 4 bases, and 14 bases lay between the germline ends. The CDR3 region is CASSRTTVATEAFF. In DNA form, the CDR3 reads TGTGCCAGCAGCCGCACAACAGTGGCCACTGAAGCTTTCTTT.

The rearrangement joins TRBV3-1 (or the pseudogene TRBV3-2) to TRBJ2-2; 8 bases line up with TRBD2. Germline loops: CDR1 LGHDT, CDR2 YNNKEL (reference sequence). The J segment lost 5 bases and the V segment lost 4 bases, leaving 6 bases of the junction unmatched. This CDR3 has 15 amino acids. The CDR3 DNA is TGTGCCAGCAGCCCCATCGGGGGGGATACCGGGGAGCTGTTTTTT. This codes for CASSPIGGDTGELFF.